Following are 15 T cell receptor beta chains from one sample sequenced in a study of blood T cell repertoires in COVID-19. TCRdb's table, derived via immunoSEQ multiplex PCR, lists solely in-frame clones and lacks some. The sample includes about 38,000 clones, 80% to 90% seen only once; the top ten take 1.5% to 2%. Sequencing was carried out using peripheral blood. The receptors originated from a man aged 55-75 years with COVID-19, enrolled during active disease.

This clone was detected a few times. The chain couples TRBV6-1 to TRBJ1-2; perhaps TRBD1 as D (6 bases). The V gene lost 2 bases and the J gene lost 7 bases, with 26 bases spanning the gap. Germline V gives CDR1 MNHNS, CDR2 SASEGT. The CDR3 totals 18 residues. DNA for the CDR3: TGTGCCAGCAGTGAAAGGGGGTCCATCGGGGACCGAAATCTTGGCTACACCTTC. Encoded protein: CASSERGSIGDRNLGYTF.

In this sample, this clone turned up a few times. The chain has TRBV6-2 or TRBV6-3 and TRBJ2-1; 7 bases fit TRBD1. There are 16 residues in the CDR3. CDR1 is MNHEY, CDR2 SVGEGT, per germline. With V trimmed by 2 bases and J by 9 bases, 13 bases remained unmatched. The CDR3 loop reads CASSYDVQGILSEQFF. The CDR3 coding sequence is TGTGCCAGCAGTTACGACGTACAGGGGATCCTAAGTGAGCAGTTCTTC.

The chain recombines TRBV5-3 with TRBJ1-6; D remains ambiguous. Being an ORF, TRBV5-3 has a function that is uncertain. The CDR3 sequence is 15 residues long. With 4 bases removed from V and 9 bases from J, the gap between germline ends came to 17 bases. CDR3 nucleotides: TGTGCCAGAAGCACCCAATGGGGAGGTCGTTCACCCCTCCACTTT. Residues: CARSTQWGGRSPLHF.

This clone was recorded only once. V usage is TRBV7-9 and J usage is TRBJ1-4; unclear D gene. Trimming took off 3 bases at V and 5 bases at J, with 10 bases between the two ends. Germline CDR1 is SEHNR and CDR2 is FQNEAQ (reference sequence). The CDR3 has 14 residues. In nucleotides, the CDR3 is TGTGCCAGCAGCTTCACAGCCGCGAATGAAAAACTGTTTTTT. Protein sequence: CASSFTAANEKLFF. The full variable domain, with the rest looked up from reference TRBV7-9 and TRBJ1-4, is DTGVSQNPRHKITKRGQNVTFRCDPISEHNRLYWYRQTLGQGPEFLTYFQNEAQLEKSRLLSDRFSAERPKGSFSTLEIQRTEQGDSAMYLCASSFTAANEKLFFGSGTQLSVL.

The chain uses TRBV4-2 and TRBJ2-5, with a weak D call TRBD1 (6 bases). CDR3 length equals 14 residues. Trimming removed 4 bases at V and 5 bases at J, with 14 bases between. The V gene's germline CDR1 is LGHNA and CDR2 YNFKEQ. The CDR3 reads CASSRVQGRETQYF. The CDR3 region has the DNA TGTGCCAGCAGCCGCGTACAGGGTCGGGAGACCCAGTACTTC.

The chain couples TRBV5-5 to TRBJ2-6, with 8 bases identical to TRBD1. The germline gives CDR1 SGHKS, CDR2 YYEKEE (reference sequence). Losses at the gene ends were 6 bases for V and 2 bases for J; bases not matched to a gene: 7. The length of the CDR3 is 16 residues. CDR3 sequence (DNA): TGTGCCAGCACCCCGACAGGGGCAACTGGGGCCAACGTCCTGACTTTC. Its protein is CASTPTGATGANVLTF.

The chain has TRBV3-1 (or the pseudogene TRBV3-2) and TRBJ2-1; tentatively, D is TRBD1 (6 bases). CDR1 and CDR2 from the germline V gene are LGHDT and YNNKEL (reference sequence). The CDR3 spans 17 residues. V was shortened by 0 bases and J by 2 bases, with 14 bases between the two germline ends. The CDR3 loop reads CASSQDLVRGPYNEQFF. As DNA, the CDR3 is TGTGCCAGCAGCCAAGATCTGGTCAGGGGACCCTACAATGAGCAGTTCTTC.

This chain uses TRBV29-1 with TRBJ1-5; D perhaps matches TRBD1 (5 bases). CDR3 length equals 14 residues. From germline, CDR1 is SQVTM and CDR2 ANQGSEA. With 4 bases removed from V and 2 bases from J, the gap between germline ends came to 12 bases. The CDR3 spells CSVASWGGNQPQHF. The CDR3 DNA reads TGCAGCGTTGCTTCTTGGGGGGGCAATCAGCCCCAGCATTTT.

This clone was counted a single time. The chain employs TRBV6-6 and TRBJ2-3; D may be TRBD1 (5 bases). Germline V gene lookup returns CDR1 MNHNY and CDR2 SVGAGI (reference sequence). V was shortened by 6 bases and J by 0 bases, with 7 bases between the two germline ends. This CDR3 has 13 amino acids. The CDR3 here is CASSAGSTDTQYF. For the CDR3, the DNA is TGTGCCAGCAGCGCAGGGAGCACAGATACGCAGTATTTT.

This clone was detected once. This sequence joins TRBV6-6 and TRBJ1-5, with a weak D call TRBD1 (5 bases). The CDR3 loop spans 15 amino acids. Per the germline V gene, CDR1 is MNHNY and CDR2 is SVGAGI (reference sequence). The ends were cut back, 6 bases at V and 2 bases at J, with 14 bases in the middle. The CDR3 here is CASSPPGGGNQPQHF. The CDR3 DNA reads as TGTGCCAGCAGCCCCCCCGGGGGGGGCAATCAGCCCCAGCATTTT.

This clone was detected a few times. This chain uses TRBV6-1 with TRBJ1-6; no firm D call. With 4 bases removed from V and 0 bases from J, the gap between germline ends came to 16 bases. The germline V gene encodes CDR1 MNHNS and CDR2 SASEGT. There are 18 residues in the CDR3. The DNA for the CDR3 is TGTGCCAGCAGTGCGGCAGCCGCCAGACTCTCCTATAATTCACCCCTCCACTTT. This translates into CASSAAAARLSYNSPLHF.

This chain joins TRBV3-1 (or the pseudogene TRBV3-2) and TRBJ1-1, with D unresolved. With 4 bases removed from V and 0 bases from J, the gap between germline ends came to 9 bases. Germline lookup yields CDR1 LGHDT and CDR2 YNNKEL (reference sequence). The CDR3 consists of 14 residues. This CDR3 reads CASSLLGVNTEAFF. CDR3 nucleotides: TGTGCCAGCAGCCTTTTGGGAGTGAACACTGAAGCTTTCTTT.

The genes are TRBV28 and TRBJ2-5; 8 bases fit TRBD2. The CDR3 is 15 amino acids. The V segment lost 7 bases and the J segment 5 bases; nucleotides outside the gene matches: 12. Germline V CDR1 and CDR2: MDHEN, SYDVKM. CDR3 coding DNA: TGTGCCAGCACCAAGGGGACTAGGGTCGCGGAGACCCAGTACTTC. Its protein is CASTKGTRVAETQYF.

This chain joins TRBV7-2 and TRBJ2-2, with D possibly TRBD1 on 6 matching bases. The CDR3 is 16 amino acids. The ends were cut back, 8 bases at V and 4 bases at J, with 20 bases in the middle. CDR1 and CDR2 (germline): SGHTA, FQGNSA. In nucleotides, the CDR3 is TGTGCCAGCGCCACACCGAGGGGGTCGGGCACCGGGGAGCTGTTTTTT. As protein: CASATPRGSGTGELFF.

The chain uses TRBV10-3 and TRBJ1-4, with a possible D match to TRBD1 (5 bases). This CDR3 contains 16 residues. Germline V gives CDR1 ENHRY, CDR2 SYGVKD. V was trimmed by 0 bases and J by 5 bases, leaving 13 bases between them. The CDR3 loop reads CAISESMGLTNEKLFF. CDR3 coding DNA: TGTGCCATCAGTGAGTCGATGGGACTTACCAATGAAAAACTGTTTTTT.